This TCR beta chain was retrieved from a study of blood T cell repertoires in COVID-19. The CDR3 runs to 16 residues. V trimming: 4 bases; J trimming: 7 bases; junction bases outside the gene matches: 10. CDR1 is SGHTA and CDR2 is FQGNSA in the germline V gene. Clones were sequenced by immunoSEQ multiplex PCR, and TCRdb holds only the in-frame ones, with some missing. Among approximately 130,000 clones listed, around 82% were seen once. The sequence was obtained from a man older than 75 with active or convalescent COVID-19. Sequencing was performed on peripheral blood. The rearrangement joins TRBV7-2 to TRBJ1-5; 10 bases match TRBD1. CDR3 coding DNA: TGTGCCAGCAGCTCCATGAAGGGACAGGGGAACCAGCCCCAGCATTTT. Its translation is CASSSMKGQGNQPQHF. The complete variable domain, with remaining parts taken from reference TRBV7-2 and TRBJ1-5, reads GAGVSQSPSNKVTEKGKDVELRCDPISGHTALYWYRQSLGQGLEFLIYFQGNSAPDKSGLPSDRFSAERTGGSVSTLTIQRTQQEDSAVYLCASSSMKGQGNQPQHFGDGTRLSIL.